This T cell receptor beta chain was obtained from a study of blood T cell repertoires in COVID-19 (dated by TCRdb to about 2020). As for the study more broadly: Collaborator samples came from the United States, Italy and Spain and covered acute and convalescent phases of COVID-19. The material from the prospective study consisted of cDNA or gDNA derived from T cells, B-cell-depleted T cells, or PBMCs. Deeply sampled blood TCRbeta repertoires from subjects exposed to, actively infected with, or recovered from COVID-19 were included in the dataset. The repertoires were released in a freely available public database meant as a resource for research on the immune response to SARS-CoV-2. Samples came from the ongoing ImmuneRACE study (first 160 participants) plus 1,254 subjects from 6 global collaborators. Nearly every sample came with metadata listing a de-identified subject ID, COVID-19 status, age in years and sex. Where available, HLA class I and class II types were taken from metadata supplied by the sample provider and were not determined by assay-based typing. What the research found in general, with its limitations: The quantity of clinical and demographic metadata differed by source and by participant and was supplied without curation.

TCRbeta CDR3 regions were amplified from genomic DNA using the immunoSEQ Assay, a bias-controlled multiplex PCR. The authors' analysis ran thus. Within the assay, amplification of reference gene primers was used to estimate how many nucleated cells each sample contained. To quantify the absolute abundance of each unique TCRbeta CDR3 rearrangement, sequence reads were collapsed and filtered. For each sample, productive Simpson clonality was calculated as the square root of Simpson's diversity index over productive rearrangements. TCRdb limited this immuneACCESS table to in-frame rearrangements with V and J called. A share of clones is missing; checked studies link under half to unresolved V genes, and the rest is unexplained. That table furnishes V, J and clone size, whereas the DNA furnished D and trimming. Recorded for this sample are roughly 300,000 clones; about 92% of them occurred a single time. Jointly, the top ten make up approximately 17% of the sample.

Participants in the prospective study were enrolled through a virtual design, were aged 18 to 89 years, and lived in some 24 United States geographic areas. In the prospective study, cohorts were assigned on the basis of participant-reported clinical history obtained from a screening survey and a study questionnaire. Recovered participants in ImmuneRACE Cohort 3 were defined as having two consecutive negative NP/OP PCR tests, clearance from a healthcare professional, or resolution of symptoms. Mobile phlebotomists in the prospective study collected whole blood, serum and a nasopharyngeal or oropharyngeal swab from every participant. Participants in the prospective study had the option to provide additional blood draws and questionnaires over an approximately 2-month period. Before DNA extraction, blood samples from the prospective study were shipped at room temperature or frozen. CDR1 and CDR2, looked up from the germline V gene (reference sequence), are LGHDT and YNNKEL. V and J lose 3 bases and 2 bases, and a span of 7 bases separates them. The CDR3 has 13 amino acids, counting the end cysteine and phenylalanine. This entry keeps only the CDR3 DNA: 39 bases, framed from base 1.

Comments on this clone: The antigen this receptor binds is unknown. No base quality information exists; no much larger clone differs at one position.

This TCR came from a woman in her twenties or thirties who had recovered from COVID-19. The rearranged chain carries TRBV3-1 (or the pseudogene TRBV3-2) and TRBJ1-2; a weak D assignment points to TRBD1 (5 bases agree). The sample taken for sequencing was PBMCs or T cells enriched from blood (not recorded which). This receptor carries the CDR3 CASSHTGNYGYTF. The DNA reads as follows: TGTGCCAGCAGCCATACAGGAAACTATGGCTACACCTTC.